Reported below is one TCR beta chain. The data stem from a study of blood T cell repertoires in COVID-19. In the study overall: Acute-phase and convalescent COVID-19 samples originated in the United States, Italy and Spain.

V was pared by 2 bases and J by 3 bases, with 22 bases between. The germline V gene has CDR1 KGHSH and CDR2 LQKENI. The CDR3 runs to 18 residues. Repertoires were generated with immunoSEQ multiplex PCR, while TCRdb's copy carries only in-frame clones and drops some. The data hold approximately 88,000 clones, with around 80% observed a single time. The sample consisted of peripheral blood. This TCR came from a man aged 50 to 60 who had recovered from COVID-19. The chain has TRBV18 and TRBJ1-2; D uncertain. CDR3 sequence: CASSPLEVKSRRDYGYTF. CDR3 sequence (DNA): TGTGCCAGCTCACCATTAGAGGTAAAGTCGCGGAGGGACTATGGCTACACCTTC.